A selection of T cell receptor beta chains follows, all from one sample in a study of T cells in Graves' hyperthyroidism and ophthalmopathy. TCRdb reanalysed the multiplex PCR reads using MiXCR and keeps one entry per CDR3 protein. The repertoire has more than 500,000 distinct CDR3 sequences, roughly 14% of them found once; the top ten carry about 4.5%. Sequences were obtained from blood. These receptors all stem from a woman aged 35 to 49 with Graves' ophthalmopathy. The CDR3 runs from the conserved cysteine through the conserved F or W. A D gene is named only where the DNA matches it firmly. Clone sizes are given selectively: once, few, many, or a class where the clone is expanded.

d_gene: TRBD2
j_gene: TRBJ2-7
abundance: many
v_gene: TRBV28
CDR3nt: TGTGCCAGCAGTTTGCTGTCGGGACTAGCGGCTTACGAGCAGTACTTC
CDR3aa: CASSLLSGLAAYEQYF

d_gene: NA
j_gene: TRBJ2-7
abundance: many
v_gene: TRBV4-3
CDR3nt: TGCGCCAGCAGCCCTGCCCGGAGGGGTGCCTACGAGCAGTACTTC
CDR3aa: CASSPARRGAYEQYF

d_gene: NA
j_gene: TRBJ2-7
abundance: many
v_gene: TRBV6-5
CDR3nt: TGTGCCAGCAGCAACAGGGAATACGAGCAGTACTTC
CDR3aa: CASSNREYEQYF

d_gene: TRBD1
j_gene: TRBJ2-7
abundance: many
v_gene: TRBV11-2
CDR3nt: TGTGCCAGCAGTGGGACAGGCTACGAGCAGTACTTC
CDR3aa: CASSGTGYEQYF

d_gene: TRBD2
j_gene: TRBJ2-7
abundance: NA
v_gene: TRBV29-1
CDR3nt: TGCAGCGTATATACTAGCGGCTCCTACGAGCAGTACTTC
CDR3aa: CSVYTSGSYEQYF

d_gene: TRBD1
j_gene: TRBJ1-1
abundance: NA
v_gene: TRBV6-2/TRBV6-3
CDR3nt: TGTGCCAGCAGCCGGACAGGGGGCAATTTCTTT
CDR3aa: CASSRTGGNFF

d_gene: NA
j_gene: TRBJ2-7
abundance: NA
v_gene: TRBV4-3
CDR3nt: TGCGCCAGCAGCCAAGTCGACAGGCCCTACGAGCAGTACTTC
CDR3aa: CASSQVDRPYEQYF

d_gene: NA
j_gene: TRBJ2-5
abundance: many
v_gene: TRBV11-2
CDR3nt: TGTGCCAGCAGCTCCGAGGAACAGTGGGGGACCCAGTACTTC
CDR3aa: CASSSEEQWGTQYF

d_gene: NA
j_gene: TRBJ2-2
abundance: few
v_gene: TRBV19
CDR3nt: TGTGCCAGTAGTATCTCACAGGGCACCGGGGAGCTGTTTTTT
CDR3aa: CASSISQGTGELFF

d_gene: NA
j_gene: TRBJ2-7
abundance: few
v_gene: TRBV29-1
CDR3nt: TGCAGCGTTGATGGGACCGCAGGCAGCTACGAGCAGTACTTC
CDR3aa: CSVDGTAGSYEQYF

d_gene: NA
j_gene: TRBJ1-1
abundance: many
v_gene: TRBV29-1
CDR3nt: TGCAGCGTTGAAGATCCGGGCACTGAAGCTTTCTTT
CDR3aa: CSVEDPGTEAFF

d_gene: TRBD2
j_gene: TRBJ2-7
abundance: NA
v_gene: TRBV19
CDR3nt: TGTGCCAGTAGTCCCCCTGGCGGGAGTAATGGCGAGCAGTACTTC
CDR3aa: CASSPPGGSNGEQYF

d_gene: NA
j_gene: TRBJ1-1
abundance: NA
v_gene: TRBV7-8
CDR3nt: TGTGCCAGCAGCTCCGAAACAGGTTTCCAGGAAGCTTTCTTT
CDR3aa: CASSSETGFQEAFF

d_gene: TRBD1
j_gene: TRBJ1-1
abundance: many
v_gene: TRBV7-2
CDR3nt: TGTGCCAGCAGCTTAGAGACAGGGCCCACTGAAGCTTTCTTT
CDR3aa: CASSLETGPTEAFF

d_gene: NA
j_gene: TRBJ2-7
abundance: few
v_gene: TRBV11-3
CDR3nt: TGTGCCAGCAGCTTAGGGATCTCTCACATCTACGAGCAGTACTTC
CDR3aa: CASSLGISHIYEQYF

d_gene: TRBD1
j_gene: TRBJ2-2
abundance: many
v_gene: TRBV12-3/TRBV12-4
CDR3nt: TGTGCCAGCAGACCGGGACAGGGAATCACCGGGGAGCTGTTTTTT
CDR3aa: CASRPGQGITGELFF

d_gene: TRBD1
j_gene: TRBJ1-1
abundance: NA
v_gene: TRBV12-3/TRBV12-4
CDR3nt: TGTGCCAGCAGTCCGACAGGGACCATGAACACTGAAGCTTTCTTT
CDR3aa: CASSPTGTMNTEAFF

d_gene: NA
j_gene: TRBJ2-7
abundance: few
v_gene: TRBV4-2
CDR3nt: TGTGCCAGCAGCCAAGACGGCGCAGGCGAGCAGTACTTC
CDR3aa: CASSQDGAGEQYF

d_gene: NA
j_gene: TRBJ2-7
abundance: NA
v_gene: TRBV6-5
CDR3nt: TGTGCCAGCAGTTACTCCACGGGGGCGGGGATATCCTACGAGCAGTACTTC
CDR3aa: CASSYSTGAGISYEQYF

d_gene: NA
j_gene: TRBJ2-7
abundance: NA
v_gene: TRBV28
CDR3nt: TGTGCCAGCAGCATGACAGGTTGGGGGAAGGGGCAGTACTTC
CDR3aa: CASSMTGWGKGQYF

d_gene: TRBD1
j_gene: TRBJ2-7
abundance: many
v_gene: TRBV29-1
CDR3nt: TGCAGCGTTGAATTGCGACAGGGTGGCTACGAGCAGTACTTC
CDR3aa: CSVELRQGGYEQYF

d_gene: NA
j_gene: TRBJ1-5
abundance: NA
v_gene: TRBV7-8
CDR3nt: TGTGCCAGCAGCTTAGAGGTTCCAGGGGCCTTCCTACCCCAGCATTTT
CDR3aa: CASSLEVPGAFLPQHF

d_gene: NA
j_gene: TRBJ1-5
abundance: NA
v_gene: TRBV7-9
CDR3nt: TGTGCCAGCAGCCCGGGAGGGTTCAGCAATCAGCCCCAGCATTTT
CDR3aa: CASSPGGFSNQPQHF

d_gene: TRBD1
j_gene: TRBJ2-7
abundance: many
v_gene: TRBV29-1
CDR3nt: TGCAGCGTTGTACAGGGGGCAGAGCAGTACTTC
CDR3aa: CSVVQGAEQYF

d_gene: TRBD1
j_gene: TRBJ1-5
abundance: many
v_gene: TRBV20-1
CDR3nt: TGCAGTGCTAGCCGTCGGGGAGGACAGGGGAGCAATCAGCCCCAGCATTTT
CDR3aa: CSASRRGGQGSNQPQHF

d_gene: NA
j_gene: TRBJ1-1
abundance: NA
v_gene: TRBV12-3/TRBV12-4
CDR3nt: TGTGCCAGCAACTCCGGGACAATCGTCACTGAAGCTTTCTTT
CDR3aa: CASNSGTIVTEAFF

d_gene: NA
j_gene: TRBJ1-1
abundance: many
v_gene: TRBV7-2
CDR3nt: TGTGCCAGCAGCTTAGGGGTGCTGGCTTTCTTT
CDR3aa: CASSLGVLAFF

d_gene: NA
j_gene: TRBJ2-5
abundance: NA
v_gene: TRBV20-1
CDR3nt: TGCAGTGCTAGCGGGAGAGGGACTCCGTACCAAGAGACCCAGTACTTC
CDR3aa: CSASGRGTPYQETQYF

d_gene: TRBD2
j_gene: TRBJ2-3
abundance: many
v_gene: TRBV24-1
CDR3nt: TGTGCCACCAGTGATTTGGCGACTAGCGGTAGCACAGATACGCAGTATTTT
CDR3aa: CATSDLATSGSTDTQYF

d_gene: NA
j_gene: TRBJ1-3
abundance: many
v_gene: TRBV10-1
CDR3nt: TGCGCCAGCAGCGTGGGCTCTGGAAACACCATATATTTT
CDR3aa: CASSVGSGNTIYF

d_gene: NA
j_gene: TRBJ2-1
abundance: few
v_gene: TRBV29-1
CDR3nt: TGCAGCGTTGATGAGTCGCGGGAACGACAGTTCTTC
CDR3aa: CSVDESRERQFF

d_gene: NA
j_gene: TRBJ1-1
abundance: many
v_gene: TRBV29-1
CDR3nt: TGCAGCGTTACGACCGTGAACACTGAAGCTTTCTTT
CDR3aa: CSVTTVNTEAFF

d_gene: TRBD1
j_gene: TRBJ1-2
abundance: many
v_gene: TRBV5-1
CDR3nt: TGTGCCAGCAGCTTACAGGGGGCTGGATATGGCTACACCTTC
CDR3aa: CASSLQGAGYGYTF

d_gene: TRBD2
j_gene: TRBJ2-5
abundance: NA
v_gene: TRBV7-2
CDR3nt: TGTGCCAGCAGAATTAGCGGGAGCCAGGAGACCCAGTACTTC
CDR3aa: CASRISGSQETQYF

d_gene: NA
j_gene: TRBJ1-1
abundance: many
v_gene: TRBV11-3
CDR3nt: TGTGCCAGCAGCTTAGGTACCATCGAAGCTTTCTTT
CDR3aa: CASSLGTIEAFF

d_gene: NA
j_gene: TRBJ2-2
abundance: many
v_gene: TRBV27
CDR3nt: TGTGCCAGCAGTTCCAAGGACAGTTCCCTTTTCACCGGGGAGCTGTTTTTT
CDR3aa: CASSSKDSSLFTGELFF

d_gene: TRBD1
j_gene: TRBJ1-1
abundance: NA
v_gene: TRBV11-1
CDR3nt: TGTGCCAGCAGCCATCGACAGGGGAGGGCGAACACTGAAGCTTTCTTT
CDR3aa: CASSHRQGRANTEAFF

d_gene: TRBD1
j_gene: TRBJ2-2
abundance: many
v_gene: TRBV6-5
CDR3nt: TGTGCCAGCAGGGGACAGGGTCCGAGCGGGGAGCTGTTTTTT
CDR3aa: CASRGQGPSGELFF

d_gene: NA
j_gene: TRBJ1-1
abundance: many
v_gene: TRBV20-1
CDR3nt: TGCAGTGCTAGAGGCCTGAGGAACACTGAAGCTTTCTTT
CDR3aa: CSARGLRNTEAFF

d_gene: TRBD2
j_gene: TRBJ2-5
abundance: many
v_gene: TRBV20-1
CDR3nt: TGCAGTGCTAGCCGGTGGGGCGGGGGAGAGACCCAGTACTTC
CDR3aa: CSASRWGGGETQYF

d_gene: TRBD1
j_gene: TRBJ1-1
abundance: few
v_gene: TRBV11-2
CDR3nt: TGTGCCAGCAGCTCCGGGACAGGGGACGAGGCTTTCTTT
CDR3aa: CASSSGTGDEAFF

d_gene: TRBD2
j_gene: TRBJ2-2
abundance: few
v_gene: TRBV27
CDR3nt: TGTGCCAGCAGTCCAGCTAGCGGGAGCACCGGGGAGCTGTTTTTT
CDR3aa: CASSPASGSTGELFF

d_gene: NA
j_gene: TRBJ1-2
abundance: many
v_gene: TRBV11-2
CDR3nt: TGTGCCAGCAGCTTAGAGGGACACTATTTAGACTATGGCTACACCTTC
CDR3aa: CASSLEGHYLDYGYTF

d_gene: NA
j_gene: TRBJ2-2
abundance: many
v_gene: TRBV6-5
CDR3nt: TGTGCCAGCAGTTACTTCACAGATGGCGGGGAGCTGTTTTTT
CDR3aa: CASSYFTDGGELFF

d_gene: TRBD2
j_gene: TRBJ2-7
abundance: NA
v_gene: TRBV20-1
CDR3nt: TGCAGTGCACCCCAATCCGGGACTAGCGGGAGAAGCTACGAGCAGTACTTC
CDR3aa: CSAPQSGTSGRSYEQYF

d_gene: TRBD2
j_gene: TRBJ2-7
abundance: NA
v_gene: TRBV6-2/TRBV6-3
CDR3nt: TGTGCCAGCAGCACGACTAGCGGGAGAAAGTACTTC
CDR3aa: CASSTTSGRKYF

d_gene: NA
j_gene: TRBJ1-5
abundance: many
v_gene: TRBV19
CDR3nt: TGTGCCAGTAGTAGGGGGCTAAGGCAGCCCCAGCATTTT
CDR3aa: CASSRGLRQPQHF